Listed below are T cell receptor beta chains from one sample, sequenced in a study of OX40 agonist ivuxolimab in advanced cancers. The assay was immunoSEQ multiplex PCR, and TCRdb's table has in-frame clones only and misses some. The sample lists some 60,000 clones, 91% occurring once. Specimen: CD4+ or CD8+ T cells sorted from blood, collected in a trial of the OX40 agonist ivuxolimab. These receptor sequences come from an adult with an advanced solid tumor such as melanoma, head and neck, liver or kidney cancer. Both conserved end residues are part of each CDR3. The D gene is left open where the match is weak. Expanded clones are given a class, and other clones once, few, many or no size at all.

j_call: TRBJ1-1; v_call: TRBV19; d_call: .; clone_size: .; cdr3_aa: CASSRTLNTEAFF; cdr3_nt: TGTGCCAGTAGTAGGACCCTGAACACTGAAGCTTTCTTT
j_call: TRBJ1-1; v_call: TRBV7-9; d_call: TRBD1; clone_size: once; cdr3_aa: CASSSTGGNTEAFF; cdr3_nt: TGTGCCAGCAGCTCGACAGGGGGCAACACTGAAGCTTTCTTT
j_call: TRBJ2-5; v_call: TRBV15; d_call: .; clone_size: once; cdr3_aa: CATSRGQVETQYF; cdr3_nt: TGTGCCACCAGCAGAGGACAGGTAGAGACCCAGTACTTC
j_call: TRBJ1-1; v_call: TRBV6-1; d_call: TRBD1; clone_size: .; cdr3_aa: CASSEARTGGGWAFF; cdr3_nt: TGTGCCAGCAGTGAAGCCAGGACAGGGGGCGGGTGGGCTTTCTTT
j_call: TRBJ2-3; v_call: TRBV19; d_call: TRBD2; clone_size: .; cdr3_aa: CASGAGGTPDTQYF; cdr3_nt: TGTGCCAGTGGAGCGGGAGGTACCCCAGATACGCAGTATTTT
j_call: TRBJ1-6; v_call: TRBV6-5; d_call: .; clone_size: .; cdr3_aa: CASSYSGGYNSPLHF; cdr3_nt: TGTGCCAGCAGTTACTCGGGGGGGTATAATTCACCCCTCCACTTT
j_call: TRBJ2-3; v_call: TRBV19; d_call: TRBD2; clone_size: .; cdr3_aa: CASRTSGSTDTQYF; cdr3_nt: TGTGCCAGTAGGACTAGCGGGAGCACAGATACGCAGTATTTT
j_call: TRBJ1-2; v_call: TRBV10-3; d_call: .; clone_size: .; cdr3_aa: CAISERGAGYTF; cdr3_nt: TGTGCCATCAGTGAGCGGGGGGCCGGCTACACCTTC
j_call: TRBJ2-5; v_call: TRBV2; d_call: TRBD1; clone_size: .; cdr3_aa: CASSGRDSQETQYF; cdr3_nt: TGTGCCAGCAGTGGAAGGGACAGCCAAGAGACCCAGTACTTC
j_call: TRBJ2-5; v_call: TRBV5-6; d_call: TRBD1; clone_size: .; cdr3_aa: CASSPDRTGGETQYF; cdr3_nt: TGTGCCAGCAGCCCCGACCGGACAGGCGGGGAGACCCAGTACTTC
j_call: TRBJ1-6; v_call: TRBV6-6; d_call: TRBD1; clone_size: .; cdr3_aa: CASSFNTGDWSSPLHF; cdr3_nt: TGTGCCAGCAGTTTCAATACAGGGGACTGGAGTTCACCCCTCCACTTT
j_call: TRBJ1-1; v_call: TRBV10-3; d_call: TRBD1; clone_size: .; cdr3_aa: CAISEPGQTNTEAFF; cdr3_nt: TGTGCCATCAGTGAACCGGGACAGACGAACACTGAAGCTTTCTTT
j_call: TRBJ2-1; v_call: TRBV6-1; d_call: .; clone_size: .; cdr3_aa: CASSEVQAVWNEQFF; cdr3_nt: TGTGCCAGCAGTGAAGTTCAGGCAGTATGGAATGAGCAGTTCTTC
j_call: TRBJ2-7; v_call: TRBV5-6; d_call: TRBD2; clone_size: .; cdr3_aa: CASSLVGLAGGKGEQYF; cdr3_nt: TGTGCCAGCAGCTTGGTGGGACTAGCGGGAGGGAAGGGCGAGCAGTACTTC
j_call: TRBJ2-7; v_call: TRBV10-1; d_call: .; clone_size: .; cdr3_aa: CAPKGDPASHEQYF; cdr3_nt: TGCGCCCCCAAGGGGGATCCCGCCAGCCACGAGCAGTACTTC
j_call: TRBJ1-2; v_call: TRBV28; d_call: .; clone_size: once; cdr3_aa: CASRTPDLVYGYTF; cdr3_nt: TGTGCCAGCAGGACCCCCGATCTTGTCTATGGCTACACCTTC
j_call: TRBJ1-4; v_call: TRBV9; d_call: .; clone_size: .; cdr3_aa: CASSVVPDGDEKLFF; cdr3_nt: TGTGCCAGCAGCGTAGTTCCGGACGGCGATGAAAAACTGTTTTTT
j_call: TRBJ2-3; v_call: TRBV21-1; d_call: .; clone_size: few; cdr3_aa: CASSKRPGLCTDTQYF; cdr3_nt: TGTGCCAGCAGCAAACGACCGGGCCTTTGCACAGATACGCAGTATTTT
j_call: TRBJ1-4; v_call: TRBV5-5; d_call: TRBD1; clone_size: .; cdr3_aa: CASSLLPGQNNEKLFF; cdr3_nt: TGTGCCAGCAGCCTGCTGCCGGGACAGAACAATGAAAAACTGTTTTTT
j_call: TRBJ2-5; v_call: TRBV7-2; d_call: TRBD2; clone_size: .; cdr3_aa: CASSLGSGSVQETQYF; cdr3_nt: TGTGCCAGCAGCTTAGGCAGCGGGAGTGTTCAAGAGACCCAGTACTTC
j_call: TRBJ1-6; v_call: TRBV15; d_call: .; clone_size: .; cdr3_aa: CATSRDPRSPLHF; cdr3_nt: TGTGCCACCAGCAGAGATCCAAGGTCACCCCTCCACTTT
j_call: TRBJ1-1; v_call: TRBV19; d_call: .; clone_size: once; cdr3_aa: CASSIAARRMNTEAFF; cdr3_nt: TGTGCCAGTAGTATAGCTGCGAGACGGATGAACACTGAAGCTTTCTTT
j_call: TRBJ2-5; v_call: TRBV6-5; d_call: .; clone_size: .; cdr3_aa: CASSPELQETQYF; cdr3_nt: TGTGCCAGCAGCCCGGAATTACAAGAGACCCAGTACTTC
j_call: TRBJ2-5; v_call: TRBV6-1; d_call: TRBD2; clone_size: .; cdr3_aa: CASSERSGRRETQYF; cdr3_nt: TGTGCCAGCAGTGAACGTAGCGGGAGGAGAGAGACCCAGTACTTC
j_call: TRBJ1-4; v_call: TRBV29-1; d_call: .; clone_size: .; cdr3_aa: CSVGNRAREKLFF; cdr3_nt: TGCAGCGTTGGGAACAGGGCGCGTGAAAAACTGTTTTTT
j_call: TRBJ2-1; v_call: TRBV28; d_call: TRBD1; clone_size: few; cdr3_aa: CASSLSGGTYNEQFF; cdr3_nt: TGTGCCAGCAGTCTTTCAGGGGGCACCTACAATGAGCAGTTCTTC
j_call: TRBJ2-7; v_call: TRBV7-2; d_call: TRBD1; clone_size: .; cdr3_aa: CASSPQGQGSEQYF; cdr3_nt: TGTGCCAGCAGCCCGCAGGGACAGGGCTCCGAGCAGTACTTC
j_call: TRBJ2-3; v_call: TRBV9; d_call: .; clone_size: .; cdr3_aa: CASSVVGGVTDTQYF; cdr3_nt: TGTGCCAGCAGCGTAGTTGGCGGGGTAACAGATACGCAGTATTTT
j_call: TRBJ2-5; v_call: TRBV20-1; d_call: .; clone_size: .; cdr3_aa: CSASGVETQYF; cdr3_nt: TGCAGTGCTAGCGGGGTCGAGACCCAGTACTTC
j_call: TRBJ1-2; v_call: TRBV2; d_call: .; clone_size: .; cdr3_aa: CASLIRDLASF; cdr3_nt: TGTGCCAGCCTCATAAGGGACTTAGCTTCCTTC
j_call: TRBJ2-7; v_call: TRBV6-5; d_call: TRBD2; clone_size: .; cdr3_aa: CASSPATSGSREQYF; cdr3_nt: TGTGCCAGCAGCCCAGCGACTAGCGGGAGTCGCGAGCAGTACTTC